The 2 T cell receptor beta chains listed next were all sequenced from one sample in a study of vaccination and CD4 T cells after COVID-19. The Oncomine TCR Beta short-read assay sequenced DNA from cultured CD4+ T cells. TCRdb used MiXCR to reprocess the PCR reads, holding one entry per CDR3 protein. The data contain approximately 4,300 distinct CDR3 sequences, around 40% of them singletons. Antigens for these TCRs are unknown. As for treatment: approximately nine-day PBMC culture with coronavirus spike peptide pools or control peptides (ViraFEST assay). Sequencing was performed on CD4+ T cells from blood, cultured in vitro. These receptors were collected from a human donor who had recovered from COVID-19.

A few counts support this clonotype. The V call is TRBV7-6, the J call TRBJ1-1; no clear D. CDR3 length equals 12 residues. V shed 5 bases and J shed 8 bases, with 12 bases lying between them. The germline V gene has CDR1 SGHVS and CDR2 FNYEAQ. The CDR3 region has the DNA TGTGCCAGCAGCCATTCTCCGGGAGAAGCTTTCTTT. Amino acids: CASSHSPGEAFF. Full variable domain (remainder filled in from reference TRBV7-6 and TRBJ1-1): GAGVSQSPRYKVTKRGQDVALRCDPISGHVSLYWYRQALGQGPEFLTYFNYEAQQDKSGLPNDRFSAERPEGSISTLTIQRTEQRDSAMYRCASSHSPGEAFFGQGTRLTVV.

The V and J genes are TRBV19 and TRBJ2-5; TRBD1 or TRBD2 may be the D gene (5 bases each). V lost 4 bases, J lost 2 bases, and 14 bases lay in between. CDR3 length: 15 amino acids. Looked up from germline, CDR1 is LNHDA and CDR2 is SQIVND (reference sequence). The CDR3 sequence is CASSRVGTRQETQYF. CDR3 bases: TGTGCCAGTAGTAGAGTCGGGACCCGTCAAGAGACCCAGTACTTC. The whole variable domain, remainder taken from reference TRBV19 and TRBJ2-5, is DGGITQSPKYLFRKEGQNVTLSCEQNLNHDAMYWYRQDPGQGLRLIYYSQIVNDFQKGDIAEGYSVSREKKESFPLTVTSAQKNPTAFYLCASSRVGTRQETQYFGPGTRLLVL.